This T cell receptor (beta chain) was sequenced in a study of OX40 agonist ivuxolimab in advanced cancers. About the research overall: Partial responses occurred in Three dose-escalation patients, one with hepatocellular carcinoma and two with cutaneous melanoma. The study, taken as a whole, reports: The CD4+ and CD8+ T cells in the blood had expanded clonally by week 6 at 0.1 to 3.0 mg/kg. CD8+ T cells (on average) carried more expanded clones than CD4+ T cells.

This clone was counted a single time. Its antigen is undetermined. Germline V gene sequence: CDR1 MGHDK, CDR2 SYGVNS. CDR3 length: 14 amino acids. With 4 bases removed from V and 7 bases from J, the gap between germline ends came to 14 bases. Sequencing was performed with immunoSEQ multiplex PCR; in TCRdb, only in-frame clones are kept and a portion is missing. This table holds about 53,000 clones, 70% to 85% found once. The chain links TRBV25-1 to TRBJ1-5; D is uncertain. The sequence came from an adult with an advanced solid tumor such as melanoma, head and neck, liver or kidney cancer. Sequenced here: CD4+ or CD8+ T cells sorted from blood, sampled in a trial of the OX40 agonist ivuxolimab. CDR3 region: CASSGGEGRQPQHF. The CDR3, as DNA: TGTGCCAGCAGTGGAGGAGAGGGCAGGCAGCCCCAGCATTTT.